These 23 T cell receptor beta chains came from one sample sequenced in a study of post-analysis software for immune sequencing data. No antigen is known for these receptors. TCR beta cDNA libraries included unique molecular identifiers. TCRdb re-called the PCR reads through MiXCR, storing one row per CDR3 protein. Among hundreds of thousands of distinct CDR3 sequences, roughly 50% were seen once, and the ten largest hold roughly 4.4%. Study observations and caveats: Controls showed lower frequencies than patients for roughly five TRBV segments, and TRBV5-6, TRBV5-1 and TRBV20-1 were among these.

What was sequenced was blood. The receptors here all came from a girl between 10 and 17 years old with multiple sclerosis.

This clonotype was observed a single time. The rearrangement joins TRBV5-1 to TRBJ2-3; D may be TRBD2 (5 bases). V shed 4 bases and J shed 3 bases, with 15 bases lying between them. The CDR3 is 15 residues long. Germline V gives CDR1 SGHRS, CDR2 YFSETQ. CDR3 in DNA: TGCGCCAGCAGCATCGGGGTCGTGAAAACAGATACGCAGTATTTT. Protein sequence: CASSIGVVKTDTQYF.

This clonotype appeared a few times. J is TRBJ1-2 and V is TRBV12-3 or TRBV12-4; 7 nucleotides align to TRBD1. This CDR3 has 14 residues. V lost 5 bases to trimming and J lost 7 bases; unmatched junction nucleotides: 10. Here the CDR3 reads CASSPREGASGYTF. The CDR3, as DNA: TGTGCCAGCAGTCCCCGCGAGGGGGCCAGTGGCTACACCTTC.

The chain links TRBV10-2 to TRBJ2-1; 11 nucleotides agree with TRBD2. There are 15 residues in the CDR3. V lost 6 bases and J lost 4; bases outside the gene matches: 5. CDR1 WSHSY and CDR2 SAAADI come from the germline V gene. The CDR3 DNA is TGCGCCAGCAGAAAGGGACTAGCGGCTTACAATGAGCAGTTCTTC. It yields the protein CASRKGLAAYNEQFF.

The V call is TRBV5-1, the J call TRBJ2-1; possibly TRBD1 for D (5 bases). The germline gives CDR1 SGHRS, CDR2 YFSETQ. V was clipped by 3 bases and J by 4 bases, with 11 bases between them. CDR3 length: 14 residues. The CDR3 nucleotides read TGCGCCAGCAGCTCTACAGACAGTTACAATGAGCAGTTCTTC. Protein product: CASSSTDSYNEQFF. Using reference TRBV5-1 and TRBJ2-1 for the parts outside the CDR3, the full variable domain is KAGVTQTPRYLIKTRGQQVTLSCSPISGHRSVSWYQQTPGQGLQFLFEYFSETQRNKGNFPGRFSGRQFSNSRSEMNVSTLELGDSALYLCASSSTDSYNEQFFGPGTRLTVL.

This clonotype was observed a few times. The rearrangement links TRBV7-3 to TRBJ2-6, with a weak D call TRBD1 (5 bases). The CDR3 length is 18 residues. In germline, CDR1 is SGHTA, CDR2 FQGTGA. V dropped 3 bases and J dropped 0 bases, with 15 bases sitting between them. CDR3 residues: CASSFLRDRSSGANVLTF. The CDR3 nucleotides are TGTGCCAGCAGCTTTCTCAGGGATAGAAGCTCTGGGGCCAACGTCCTGACTTTC.

This clonotype was seen a handful of times. The rearrangement joins TRBV5-1 to TRBJ2-3; 7 bases align to TRBD2. This CDR3 is built from 15 residues. Germline lookup yields CDR1 SGHRS and CDR2 YFSETQ. V dropped 4 bases and J dropped 5; count of bases not matched to a gene: 10. CDR3 sequence reads: CASSPGTTRGDTQYF. The CDR3 DNA reads TGCGCCAGCAGCCCAGGGACTACTCGGGGAGATACGCAGTATTTT.

This clonotype was detected many times. The V call is TRBV5-1, the J call TRBJ2-7, with D possibly being TRBD2 (6 bases). V dropped 3 bases and J dropped 6 bases, with 10 bases sitting between them. The CDR3 runs to 12 residues. CDR1 is SGHRS, CDR2 YFSETQ, per germline. The CDR3 DNA is TGCGCCAGCAGCTCGGGACTGGGCGAGCAGTACTTC. This gives the protein CASSSGLGEQYF.

The chain couples TRBV7-6 to TRBJ1-2, with 10 bases that match TRBD1. From germline, CDR1 is SGHVS and CDR2 FNYEAQ. The CDR3 length is 16 residues. The junction had 10 bases not matched to a gene; V was cut back by 1 base and J by 8 bases. The CDR3 loop reads CASSLGPRDRGRGYTF. CDR3 DNA: TGTGCCAGCAGCTTAGGCCCGAGGGACAGGGGCCGGGGCTACACCTTC.

This sequence joins TRBV20-1 and TRBJ2-7; 7 bases match TRBD1. V lost 3 bases, J lost 3 bases, and 5 bases stayed unmatched. The length of the CDR3 is 13 residues. Per germline, CDR1 DFQATT and CDR2 SNEGSKA (reference sequence). The CDR3 DNA follows: TGCAGTGCTAGTCGGGACAGTAACTACGAGCAGTACTTC. It translates to CSASRDSNYEQYF.

This clonotype turned up a few times. V usage is TRBV7-3 and J usage is TRBJ1-2, with D perhaps matching TRBD1 (5 bases). From germline, CDR1 is SGHTA and CDR2 FQGTGA. The CDR3 contains 15 residues. Trimming took 0 bases from V and 6 from J, leaving 14 bases between them. This CDR3 is CASSLTAGSVHGYTF. The CDR3 DNA reads as TGTGCCAGCAGCTTAACCGCAGGGAGCGTCCATGGCTACACCTTC.

The chain employs TRBV10-3 and TRBJ2-3, with 7 nucleotides matching TRBD2. CDR3 size: 17 residues. J lost 3 bases, V lost 0 bases, and 9 bases had no gene match. Germline loops: CDR1 ENHRY, CDR2 SYGVKD. CDR3 in DNA: TGTGCCATCAGTGAGTCTGGGAGGGCCGGAGGGACAGATACGCAGTATTTT. Protein product: CAISESGRAGGTDTQYF.

This chain joins TRBV6-6 and TRBJ2-3, with D perhaps matching TRBD1 (5 bases). V lost 2 bases and J 2 bases, leaving 8 bases between the germline ends. Germline lookup yields CDR1 MNHNY and CDR2 SVGAGI (reference sequence). The CDR3 has 14 residues. The CDR3 sequence: CASSYRGATDTQYF. The CDR3 bases are TGTGCCAGCAGTTACAGGGGCGCCACAGATACGCAGTATTTT.

The gene calls are TRBV12-3 or TRBV12-4 and TRBJ1-2; D is uncertain. The CDR3 contains 14 residues. Trimming took 8 bases from V and 7 from J, leaving 20 bases between them. For the CDR3, the DNA is TGTGCCAGCGGACCCTCCGGCGAGGACGGTGGCTACACCTTC. It translates to CASGPSGEDGGYTF.

The V gene is TRBV6-6, the J gene TRBJ1-2; unclear D gene. This CDR3 contains 14 residues. Germline V CDR1 and CDR2: MNHNY, SVGAGI (reference sequence). The V gene lost 0 bases and the J gene lost 3 bases, with 8 bases spanning the gap. The CDR3 DNA sequence: TGTGCCAGCAGTTACTCTAGCACAGACTATGGCTACACCTTC. Protein sequence: CASSYSSTDYGYTF.

V gene TRBV30 combines with J gene TRBJ1-4; no reliable D call. CDR1 GTSNPN and CDR2 SVGIG come from the germline V gene (reference sequence). The ends were cut back, 1 base at V and 4 bases at J, with 7 bases in the middle. CDR3 length: 13 residues. This chain's CDR3 is CAWSGGINEKLFF. The DNA of the CDR3 is TGTGCCTGGAGTGGAGGGATTAATGAAAAACTGTTTTTT.

The chain employs TRBV12-3 or TRBV12-4 and TRBJ1-4; D perhaps matches TRBD1 (6 bases). Between the trimmed V and J ends, which lost 3 bases and 2 bases, there was a span of 16 bases. This CDR3 contains 17 residues. The CDR3 DNA sequence: TGTGCCAGCAGTTTCAGGGCGGGGGCCATCACTAATGAAAAACTGTTTTTT. It is translated as CASSFRAGAITNEKLFF.

This clonotype was counted at least ten times. This chain links TRBV29-1 with TRBJ2-7, with D unresolved. Deletions cut 7 bases from V and 0 bases from J, with 7 bases between. Germline V CDR1 and CDR2: SQVTM, ANQGSEA. This CDR3 contains 11 residues. The CDR3 DNA reads TGCAGCGGGTGGATCTCCTACGAGCAGTACTTC. Translation gives CSGWISYEQYF.

V is TRBV29-1 and J is TRBJ2-1; D remains ambiguous. The CDR3 length is 13 residues. Germline V gene data show CDR1 as SQVTM and CDR2 as ANQGSEA. V gave up 3 bases and J gave up 6 bases, with 12 bases separating them. The CDR3 region is CSVEFKRLNEQFF. The CDR3 DNA is TGCAGCGTTGAGTTCAAACGGCTCAATGAGCAGTTCTTC.

V and J are TRBV6-5 and TRBJ2-3, with a tentative D call TRBD2 (6 bases). Trimming left V 2 bases short and J 2 bases short, with 17 bases between. Germline V gives CDR1 MNHEY, CDR2 SVGAGI. There are 17 residues in the CDR3. The CDR3: CASSYRGTQGNTDTQYF. The CDR3 DNA follows: TGTGCCAGCAGTTACCGTGGGACTCAGGGAAACACAGATACGCAGTATTTT.

The V and J genes are TRBV4-1 and TRBJ1-1, with D unresolved. The germline V gene encodes CDR1 MGHRA and CDR2 YSYEKL. V was shortened by 3 bases and J by 3 bases, with 23 bases between the two germline ends. The CDR3 has 18 residues. DNA of the CDR3: TGCGCCAGCAGCCAGCCGCCAAAAAGGGTCCCGGGATACACTGAAGCTTTCTTT. As protein: CASSQPPKRVPGYTEAFF.

This rearrangement joins TRBV20-1 to TRBJ2-7, with a possible D match to TRBD2 (5 bases). Looked up from germline, CDR1 is DFQATT and CDR2 is SNEGSKA (reference sequence). This CDR3 is built from 13 residues. V was pared by 6 bases and J by 1 base, with 13 bases between. The CDR3 DNA reads TGCAGTGCCGCTAGCCAGGCGTCCTACGAGCAGTACTTC. Translation: CSAASQASYEQYF.

The chain is built from TRBV9 and TRBJ1-4; 8 nucleotides line up with TRBD1. Germline loops: CDR1 SGDLS, CDR2 YYNGEE. CDR3 length equals 13 residues. With V trimmed by 4 bases and J by 6 bases, 2 bases remained unmatched. CDR3 amino acids: CASSMTGDEKLFF. The CDR3 DNA sequence: TGTGCCAGCAGCATGACAGGGGATGAAAAACTGTTTTTT.

In this sample, this clonotype turned up many times. The genes are TRBV20-1 and TRBJ2-7, with a possible D match to TRBD2 (5 bases). CDR1 is DFQATT and CDR2 is SNEGSKA in the germline V gene (reference sequence). The CDR3 sequence is 14 residues long. Trimming stripped 1 base from V and 0 bases from J, with 10 bases between. The CDR3 DNA is TGCAGTGCTAGAGCGGTCGACTACTCCTACGAGCAGTACTTC. Protein product: CSARAVDYSYEQYF.